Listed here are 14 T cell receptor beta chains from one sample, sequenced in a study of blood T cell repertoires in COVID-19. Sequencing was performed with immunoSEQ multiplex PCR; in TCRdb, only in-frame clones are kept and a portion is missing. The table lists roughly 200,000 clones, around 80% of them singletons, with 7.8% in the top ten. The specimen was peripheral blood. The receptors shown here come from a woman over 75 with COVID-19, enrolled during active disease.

CDR3 DNA sequence: TGTGCCATCAGCGGAGGGCGGGGGGCCACAGATACGCAGTATTTT. Residues: CAISGGRGATDTQYF. The chain employs TRBV10-3 and TRBJ2-3; 8 nucleotides agree with TRBD2. The CDR3 length is 15 residues. Germline assignment: CDR1 ENHRY and CDR2 SYGVKD. Trimming removed 6 bases from V and 2 bases from J; junction bases left unmatched: 7.

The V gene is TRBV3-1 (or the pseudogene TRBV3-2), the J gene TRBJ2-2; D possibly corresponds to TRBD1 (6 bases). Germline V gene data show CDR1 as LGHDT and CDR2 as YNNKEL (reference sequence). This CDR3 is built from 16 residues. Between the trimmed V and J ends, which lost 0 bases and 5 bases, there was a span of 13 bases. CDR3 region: CASSQDGVGQTGELFF. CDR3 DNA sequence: TGTGCCAGCAGCCAAGATGGGGTAGGACAGACCGGGGAGCTGTTTTTT.

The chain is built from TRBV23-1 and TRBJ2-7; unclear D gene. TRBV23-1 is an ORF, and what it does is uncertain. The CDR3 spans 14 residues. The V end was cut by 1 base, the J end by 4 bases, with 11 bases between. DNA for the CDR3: TGCGCCAGCAGTCAATTGGCAGGCCCATACGAGCAGTACTTC. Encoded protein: CASSQLAGPYEQYF.

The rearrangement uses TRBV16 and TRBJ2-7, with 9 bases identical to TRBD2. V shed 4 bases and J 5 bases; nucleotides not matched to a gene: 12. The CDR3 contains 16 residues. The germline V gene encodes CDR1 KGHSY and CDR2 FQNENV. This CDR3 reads CASSPSGGRARNEQYF. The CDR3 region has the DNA TGTGCCAGCAGCCCTAGCGGCGGGAGGGCGAGGAACGAGCAGTACTTC.

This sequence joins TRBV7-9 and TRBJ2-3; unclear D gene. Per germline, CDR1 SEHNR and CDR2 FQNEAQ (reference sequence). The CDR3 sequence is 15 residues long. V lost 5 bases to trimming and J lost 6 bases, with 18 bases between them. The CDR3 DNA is TGTGCCAGCAGCCCGTCCGGCCACCCCGGGGATACGCAGTATTTT. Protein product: CASSPSGHPGDTQYF. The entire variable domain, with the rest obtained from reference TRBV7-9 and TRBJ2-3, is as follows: DTGVSQNPRHKITKRGQNVTFRCDPISEHNRLYWYRQTLGQGPEFLTYFQNEAQLEKSRLLSDRFSAERPKGSFSTLEIQRTEQGDSAMYLCASSPSGHPGDTQYFGPGTRLTVL.

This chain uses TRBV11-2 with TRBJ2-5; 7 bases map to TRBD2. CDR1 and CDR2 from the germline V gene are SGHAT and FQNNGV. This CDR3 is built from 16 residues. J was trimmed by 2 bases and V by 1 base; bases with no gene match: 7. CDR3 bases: TGTGCCAGCAGCTTAGGGTACTTAGCGGGTCAAGAGACCCAGTACTTC. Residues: CASSLGYLAGQETQYF.

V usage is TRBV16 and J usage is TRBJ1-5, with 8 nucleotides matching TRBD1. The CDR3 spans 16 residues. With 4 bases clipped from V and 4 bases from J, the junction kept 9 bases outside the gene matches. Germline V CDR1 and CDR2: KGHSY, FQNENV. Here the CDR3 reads CASSPSGRGRNQPQHF. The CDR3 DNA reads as TGTGCCAGCAGCCCATCCGGCAGGGGGCGGAATCAGCCCCAGCATTTT.

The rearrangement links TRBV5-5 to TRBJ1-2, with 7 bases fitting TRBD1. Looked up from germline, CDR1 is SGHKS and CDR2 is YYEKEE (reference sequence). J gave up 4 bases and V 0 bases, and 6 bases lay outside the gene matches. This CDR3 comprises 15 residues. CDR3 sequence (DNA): TGTGCCAGCAGCTTGGGCCGGGGACAGTCCTATGGCTACACCTTC. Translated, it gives CASSLGRGQSYGYTF.

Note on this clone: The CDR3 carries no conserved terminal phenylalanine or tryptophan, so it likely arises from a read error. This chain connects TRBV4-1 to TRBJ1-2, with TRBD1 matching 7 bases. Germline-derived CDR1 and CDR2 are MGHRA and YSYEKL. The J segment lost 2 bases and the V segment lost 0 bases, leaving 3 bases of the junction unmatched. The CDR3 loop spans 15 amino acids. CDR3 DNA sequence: TGCGCCAGCAGCCAAGACTGGGACAGCAACTATGGCTACACCCTC. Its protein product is CASSQDWDSNYGYTL.

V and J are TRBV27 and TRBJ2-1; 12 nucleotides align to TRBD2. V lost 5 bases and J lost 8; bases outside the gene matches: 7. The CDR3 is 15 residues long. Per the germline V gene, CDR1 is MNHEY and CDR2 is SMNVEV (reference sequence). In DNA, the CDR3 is TGTGCCAGCAGTAGAGGGGCTAGCGGGAGGGATGAGCAGTTCTTC. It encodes CASSRGASGRDEQFF.

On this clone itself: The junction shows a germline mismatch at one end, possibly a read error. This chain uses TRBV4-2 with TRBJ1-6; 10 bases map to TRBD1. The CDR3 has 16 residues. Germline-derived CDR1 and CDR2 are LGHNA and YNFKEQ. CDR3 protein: CASSQVTGQGNSPLHF. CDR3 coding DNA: TGTGCCAGCAGCCAAGTTACGGGACAGGGGAATTCGCCCCTCCACTTT.

CDR3 bases: TGTGCCATCAGTGACCCCCCCCCGGCTAGCGGGGAAACTTACTCCTACGAGCAGTACTTC. It encodes CAISDPPPASGETYSYEQYF. The J gene is TRBJ2-7, the V gene TRBV10-3; TRBD2 matches 9 bases. The CDR3 spans 20 residues. CDR1 ENHRY and CDR2 SYGVKD come from the germline V gene. The trim removed 3 bases at V and 0 bases at J, leaving 18 bases unmatched.

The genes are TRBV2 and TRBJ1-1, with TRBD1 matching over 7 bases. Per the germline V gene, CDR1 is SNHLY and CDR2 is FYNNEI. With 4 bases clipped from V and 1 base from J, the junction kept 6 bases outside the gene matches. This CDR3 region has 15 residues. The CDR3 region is CASSGEAGGNTEAFF. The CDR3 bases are TGTGCCAGCAGTGGGGAGGCAGGGGGGAACACTGAAGCTTTCTTT.

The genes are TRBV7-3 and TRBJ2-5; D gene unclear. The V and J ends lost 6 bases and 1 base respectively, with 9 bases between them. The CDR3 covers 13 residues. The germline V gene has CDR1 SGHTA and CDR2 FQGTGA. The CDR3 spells CASRGSSQETQYF. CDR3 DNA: TGTGCCAGCAGAGGTAGCAGCCAAGAGACCCAGTACTTC.